Listed below are T cell receptor beta chains from one sample, sequenced in a study of shared clonotypes between healthy human individuals. The repertoire was sequenced with immunoSEQ multiplex PCR; TCRdb's copy has only in-frame clones and lacks some. The data contain about 2.3 million clones, 85% to 95% of them singletons. The specimen sequenced was naive CD4+ T cells from PBMCs. These receptors all come from a man between 18 and 35 years old in good health. Some clones in this sample may be carry-over from other donors' samples. Both conserved end residues are part of each CDR3. The D gene is left open where the match is weak. Clone size, where shown, is once, few, many, or a class for clones that have expanded.

. | TRBJ2-2 | . | TRBV30 | CAWSPRDKNTGELFF | TGTGCCTGGAGTCCACGGGACAAGAACACCGGGGAGCTGTTTTTT
TRBD1 | TRBJ1-2 | . | TRBV5-5 | CASSPPTGNYGYTF | TGTGCCAGCAGCCCCCCGACAGGGAACTATGGCTACACCTTC
. | TRBJ2-1 | . | TRBV2 | CASSGQNNEQFF | TGTGCCAGCAGTGGCCAGAACAATGAGCAGTTCTTC
. | TRBJ1-1 | . | TRBV9 | CASSGKQPEATEAFF | TGTGCCAGCAGCGGAAAACAGCCGGAGGCCACTGAAGCTTTCTTT
. | TRBJ2-1 | . | TRBV2 | CASRFSVRTSYNEQFF | TGTGCCAGCAGGTTTAGTGTCCGGACATCCTACAATGAGCAGTTCTTC
. | TRBJ1-1 | . | TRBV28 | CASSNKGAEAFF | TGTGCCAGCAGCAATAAGGGGGCTGAAGCTTTCTTT
. | TRBJ1-3 | . | TRBV5-1 | CASSFDSQSSGNTIYF | TGCGCCAGCAGCTTCGACAGTCAAAGCTCTGGAAACACCATATATTTT
TRBD1 | TRBJ1-1 | . | TRBV29-1 | CSAKKITGDTEAFF | TGCAGCGCTAAGAAAATAACAGGGGACACTGAAGCTTTCTTT
. | TRBJ1-3 | . | TRBV28 | CASSSEEATGNTIYF | TGTGCCAGCAGTTCCGAAGAAGCTACCGGAAACACCATATATTTT
. | TRBJ2-3 | . | TRBV6-5 | CASSYRSSTDTQYF | TGTGCCAGCAGTTACAGAAGCTCCACAGATACGCAGTATTTT
TRBD1 | TRBJ2-3 | . | TRBV5-1 | CASSLEGTGRGTDTQYF | TGCGCCAGCAGCTTGGAAGGGACAGGGAGGGGCACAGATACGCAGTATTTT
TRBD2 | TRBJ2-1 | . | TRBV9 | CASSELAPPYNEQFF | TGTGCCAGCAGCGAACTAGCGCCCCCCTACAATGAGCAGTTCTTC
. | TRBJ2-4 | . | TRBV29-1 | CSVESGTQRQYF | TGCAGCGTTGAGTCCGGGACCCAACGCCAGTACTTC
. | TRBJ2-5 | . | TRBV7-2 | CASSLTYSTGARETQYF | TGTGCCAGCAGCTTAACCTACAGTACGGGCGCGCGAGAGACCCAGTACTTC
TRBD1 | TRBJ2-7 | . | TRBV7-2 | CASSPGQGRYEQYF | TGTGCCAGCAGCCCGGGACAGGGTAGGTACGAGCAGTACTTC
. | TRBJ2-3 | once | TRBV7-6 | CASSMGRSTDTQYF | TGTGCCAGCAGTATGGGGCGGAGCACAGATACGCAGTATTTT
. | TRBJ2-5 | once | TRBV9 | CASSPRPGLAETQYF | TGTGCCAGCAGCCCGCGCCCTGGACTTGCAGAGACCCAGTACTTC
. | TRBJ2-7 | . | TRBV19 | CASSIRGQGEQYF | TGTGCCAGTAGTATCAGGGGCCAGGGCGAGCAGTACTTC
. | TRBJ2-5 | . | TRBV27 | CASSLDPAGETQYF | TGTGCCAGCAGTTTAGACCCCGCCGGGGAGACCCAGTACTTC
. | TRBJ2-1 | . | TRBV19 | CASTYRIVGGVSYNEQFF | TGTGCCAGTACCTACCGGATTGTTGGTGGGGTGAGCTACAATGAGCAGTTCTTC
TRBD1 | TRBJ2-7 | . | TRBV18 | CASSPPGTGRGYEQYF | TGTGCCAGCTCACCACCTGGGACAGGTAGGGGCTACGAGCAGTACTTC
. | TRBJ1-2 | . | TRBV28 | CASKVGLSNYGYTF | TGTGCCAGCAAAGTCGGTCTTTCTAACTATGGCTACACCTTC
. | TRBJ1-1 | . | TRBV28 | CASHAVNTEAFF | TGTGCCAGCCATGCGGTTAACACTGAAGCTTTCTTT
TRBD1 | TRBJ1-4 | . | TRBV5-1 | CASSFQGGATNEKLFF | TGCGCCAGCAGCTTCCAGGGGGGAGCAACTAATGAAAAACTGTTTTTT
. | TRBJ2-3 | . | TRBV2 | CASSERFTDTQYF | TGTGCCAGCAGTGAGCGCTTCACAGATACGCAGTATTTT
. | TRBJ2-7 | . | TRBV11-1 | CASSLAAFTYEQYF | TGTGCCAGCAGCTTAGCTGCGTTTACCTACGAGCAGTACTTC
TRBD2 | TRBJ2-7 | . | TRBV25-1 | CASGGEDQRGVSHEQYF | TGTGCCAGCGGGGGGGAAGATCAGCGTGGGGTTTCCCACGAGCAGTACTTC
. | TRBJ2-1 | . | TRBV28 | CASSLGGPVHEQFF | TGTGCCAGCAGTTTAGGGGGACCGGTACATGAGCAGTTCTTC
. | TRBJ2-7 | . | TRBV7-2 | CASSLEGGAQSYEQYF | TGTGCCAGCAGCTTAGAGGGCGGGGCACAAAGCTACGAGCAGTACTTC
. | TRBJ2-5 | . | TRBV28 | CASSLGGKRETQYF | TGTGCCAGCAGTTTAGGGGGAAAGAGAGAGACCCAGTACTTC
TRBD1 | TRBJ2-2 | . | TRBV4-1 | CASSRGTGWSGELFF | TGCGCCAGCAGCCGCGGGACAGGGTGGTCCGGGGAGCTGTTTTTT
. | TRBJ2-7 | . | TRBV11-2 | CASSSLPGSGSEQYF | TGTGCCAGCAGCTCCTTGCCGGGTTCCGGCTCCGAGCAGTACTTC
TRBD2 | TRBJ2-5 | . | TRBV5-1 | CASSHGIGLAEQETQYF | TGCGCCAGCAGTCATGGGATAGGACTAGCGGAACAAGAGACCCAGTACTTC
. | TRBJ2-2 | . | TRBV21-1 | CASSKDGQGCDTGELFF | TGTGCCAGCAGCAAAGACGGACAGGGTTGTGACACCGGGGAGCTGTTTTTT
TRBD1 | TRBJ2-2 | . | TRBV27 | CASSLYRGNTGELFF | TGTGCCAGCAGTTTATACAGGGGGAACACCGGGGAGCTGTTTTTT
TRBD2 | TRBJ2-3 | . | TRBV6-1 | CASSGGLAVGTQYF | TGTGCCAGCAGCGGGGGACTAGCGGTGGGTACGCAGTATTTT
. | TRBJ1-1 | . | TRBV2 | CASGGTASQVPQAFF | TGTGCCAGCGGTGGGACCGCTAGCCAAGTACCTCAAGCTTTCTTT